Listed below are T cell receptor beta chains from one sample, sequenced in a study of CD8 T cells in Susac syndrome. TCRdb independently ran MiXCR on the immunoSEQ multiplex PCR reads; one entry per CDR3 protein. In the table there are approximately 70,000 distinct CDR3 sequences, approximately 93% of which are singletons. Sequencing used CD8+ T cells from PBMCs. These receptors all stem from a human donor with multiple sclerosis. CDR3s include the opening cysteine and the closing phenylalanine or tryptophan. The D gene is left open where the match is weak. A clone size is listed for some rows: how often the clone was seen (once, few, many), or a class if it is expanded.

clone_size	d_call	v_call	j_call	cdr3_aa	cdr3_nt
-	-	TRBV9	TRBJ2-7	CASSVGGGEQYF	TGTGCCAGCAGCGTCGGGGGCGGGGAGCAGTACTTC
-	TRBD1	TRBV2	TRBJ2-1	CARGARDRVHNEQFF	TGTGCCAGAGGGGCCCGGGACAGGGTCCACAATGAGCAGTTCTTC
-	-	TRBV9	TRBJ2-1	CASSVDQPRANEQFF	TGTGCCAGCAGCGTAGATCAGCCCAGAGCGAATGAGCAGTTCTTC
-	-	TRBV7-6	TRBJ2-1	CASRSGNGEQFF	TGTGCCAGCAGATCAGGGAATGGTGAGCAGTTCTTC
-	-	TRBV9	TRBJ2-4	CASSASREEAKNIQYF	TGTGCCAGCAGCGCCTCCAGGGAGGAAGCCAAAAACATTCAGTACTTC
-	-	TRBV15	TRBJ1-6	CATSRDRGGSPLHF	TGTGCCACCAGCAGAGACAGGGGAGGTTCACCCCTCCACTTT
once	TRBD1	TRBV7-9	TRBJ1-2	CTSSGLDRGNYGYTF	TGTACCAGCAGCGGACTGGACAGGGGGAACTATGGCTACACCTTC
-	TRBD1	TRBV7-2	TRBJ1-2	CASYHLAGGTVGGYTF	TGTGCCAGCTACCACCTGGCAGGGGGCACCGTGGGAGGCTACACCTTC
-	TRBD1	TRBV2	TRBJ2-7	CASSEYGGQGWYEQYF	TGTGCCAGCAGTGAATATGGGGGACAGGGTTGGTACGAGCAGTACTTC
-	-	TRBV20-1	TRBJ1-1	CSARDTTGTEAFF	TGCAGTGCTAGAGATACTACAGGCACTGAAGCTTTCTTT
-	-	TRBV27	TRBJ2-1	CASSFTDPFNSYNEQFF	TGTGCCAGCAGTTTTACAGACCCTTTCAACTCCTACAATGAGCAGTTCTTC
-	-	TRBV4-1	TRBJ2-5	CASSQVRRAQETQYF	TGCGCCAGCAGCCAAGTGCGGAGGGCACAAGAGACCCAGTACTTC
-	-	TRBV4-1	TRBJ2-7	CASSQLSVGGAYEQYF	TGCGCCAGCAGCCAACTCTCCGTCGGGGGAGCCTACGAGCAGTACTTC
-	TRBD1	TRBV6-2/TRBV6-3	TRBJ2-7	CASSYWQGVTYEQYF	TGTGCCAGCAGTTACTGGCAGGGGGTCACCTACGAGCAGTACTTC
-	-	TRBV25-1	TRBJ1-1	CASSEYGGNTEAFF	TGTGCCAGCAGTGAATATGGGGGCAACACTGAAGCTTTCTTT
-	TRBD2	TRBV4-1	TRBJ2-3	CASSQEPSGGNTDTQYF	TGCGCCAGCAGCCAAGAGCCTAGCGGGGGTAACACAGATACGCAGTATTTT
-	TRBD2	TRBV13	TRBJ2-3	CASSGRMTDTQYF	TGTGCCAGTAGCGGGAGGATGACAGATACGCAGTATTTT
-	TRBD2	TRBV4-1	TRBJ2-1	CASSQPTGLAGGGEQFF	TGCGCCAGCAGCCAACCCACGGGACTAGCGGGAGGGGGTGAGCAGTTCTTC
-	-	TRBV15	TRBJ1-4	CATSRGGGVSEKLFF	TGTGCCACCAGCAGAGGCGGGGGAGTAAGTGAAAAACTGTTTTTT
-	-	TRBV13	TRBJ1-2	CASSQRWGYTF	TGTGCCAGCAGCCAAAGGTGGGGCTACACCTTC
-	-	TRBV13	TRBJ2-3	CASSHVSGGSGTDTQYF	TGTGCCAGCAGCCACGTTAGTGGGGGCTCTGGCACAGATACGCAGTATTTT
once	TRBD1	TRBV2	TRBJ2-5	CATDDRGQETQYF	TGTGCCACCGATGACAGGGGCCAAGAGACCCAGTACTTC
-	-	TRBV7-8	TRBJ1-5	CASSFSSTQPQHF	TGTGCCAGCAGCTTTTCTTCTACGCAGCCCCAGCATTTT
-	-	TRBV5-1	TRBJ2-2	CASSLTSWEELFF	TGCGCCAGCAGCTTGACCTCCTGGGAAGAGCTGTTTTTT
-	-	TRBV24-1	TRBJ1-5	CATSALGNQPQHF	TGTGCCACCAGTGCTTTGGGCAATCAGCCCCAGCATTTT
-	-	TRBV6-5	TRBJ1-3	CASSYSSTATSSGNTIYF	TGTGCCAGCAGTTACTCGAGTACAGCCACGAGCTCTGGAAACACCATATATTTT
-	-	TRBV20-1	TRBJ2-7	CSGRTALTYEQYF	TGCAGTGGAAGGACAGCCCTAACCTACGAGCAGTACTTC
-	-	TRBV5-6	TRBJ1-1	CASSLAGGLGTEAFF	TGTGCCAGCAGCTTGGCCGGGGGTTTGGGAACTGAAGCTTTCTTT
-	TRBD2	TRBV7-9	TRBJ2-2	CASSLSGSGGELFF	TGTGCCAGCAGCCTCAGCGGGAGTGGCGGGGAGCTGTTTTTT
-	-	TRBV30	TRBJ1-1	CAWSENRGTEAFF	TGTGCCTGGAGTGAGAATCGTGGGACTGAAGCTTTCTTT
-	-	TRBV27	TRBJ2-7	CASSLSPGVVSYEQYF	TGTGCCAGCAGTTTATCCCCGGGGGTGGTTTCCTACGAGCAGTACTTC
-	TRBD1	TRBV28	TRBJ1-2	CASSPPGQGAFYGYTF	TGTGCCAGCAGTCCCCCGGGACAGGGGGCTTTCTATGGCTACACCTTC
-	-	TRBV3-1	TRBJ2-7	CASSRLPDEQYF	TGTGCCAGCAGCCGCCTTCCCGACGAGCAGTACTTC
-	-	TRBV5-6	TRBJ1-1	CASSGADTEAFF	TGTGCCAGCAGCGGCGCCGACACTGAAGCTTTCTTT
-	TRBD2	TRBV20-1	TRBJ2-7	CSARTSGVYEQYF	TGCAGTGCTAGGACTAGCGGGGTCTACGAGCAGTACTTC
once	TRBD1	TRBV29-1	TRBJ2-5	CSVRYRGEQQETQYF	TGCAGCGTCCGGTACAGGGGTGAGCAACAAGAGACCCAGTACTTC
-	TRBD2	TRBV13	TRBJ2-7	CASSSGLARHEQYF	TGTGCCAGCAGCTCAGGACTAGCGAGACACGAGCAGTACTTC
-	-	TRBV2	TRBJ1-1	CASLVMNTEAFF	TGTGCCAGCCTGGTTATGAACACTGAAGCTTTCTTT
-	TRBD1	TRBV5-1	TRBJ2-7	CASSRAGTGDYEQYF	TGCGCCAGCAGCCGAGCCGGGACAGGGGATTACGAGCAGTACTTC
-	-	TRBV7-8	TRBJ2-5	CASSTAWGSGYQETQYF	TGTGCCAGCAGCACAGCCTGGGGGTCAGGGTACCAAGAGACCCAGTACTTC
-	-	TRBV20-1	TRBJ2-2	CSARVLRNTGELFF	TGCAGTGCTAGAGTACTCCGGAACACCGGGGAGCTGTTTTTT
-	TRBD2	TRBV2	TRBJ2-1	CASVRSGTSTSRALNEQFF	TGTGCCAGCGTACGATCCGGGACTAGCACTTCGCGGGCTTTAAATGAGCAGTTCTTC
-	-	TRBV15	TRBJ2-1	CATSLRSSYNEQFF	TGTGCCACCAGCTTACGAAGCTCCTACAATGAGCAGTTCTTC
-	-	TRBV5-1	TRBJ2-1	CASSLFYGDEQFF	TGCGCCAGCAGCTTGTTCTACGGGGATGAGCAGTTCTTC
-	TRBD2	TRBV5-6	TRBJ2-1	CASSLVAGGYDNEQFF	TGTGCCAGCAGCTTGGTGGCGGGAGGGTATGACAATGAGCAGTTCTTC
-	TRBD1	TRBV24-1	TRBJ2-7	CATSQGEVTYEQYF	TGTGCCACCAGCCAGGGGGAAGTCACCTACGAGCAGTACTTC
-	-	TRBV4-1	TRBJ2-7	CASSQGGDEQYF	TGCGCCAGCAGCCAAGGGGGCGATGAGCAGTACTTC
-	-	TRBV27	TRBJ1-2	CASSLGGGALANYGYTF	TGTGCCAGCAGTTTAGGAGGAGGGGCCCTAGCTAACTATGGCTACACCTTC
-	TRBD1	TRBV7-6	TRBJ2-7	CASSLRDRTYEQYF	TGTGCCAGCAGCTTGAGGGACAGAACCTACGAGCAGTACTTC
-	-	TRBV2	TRBJ1-1	CASRERGHMNTEAFF	TGTGCCAGCAGAGAGAGAGGACATATGAACACTGAAGCTTTCTTT